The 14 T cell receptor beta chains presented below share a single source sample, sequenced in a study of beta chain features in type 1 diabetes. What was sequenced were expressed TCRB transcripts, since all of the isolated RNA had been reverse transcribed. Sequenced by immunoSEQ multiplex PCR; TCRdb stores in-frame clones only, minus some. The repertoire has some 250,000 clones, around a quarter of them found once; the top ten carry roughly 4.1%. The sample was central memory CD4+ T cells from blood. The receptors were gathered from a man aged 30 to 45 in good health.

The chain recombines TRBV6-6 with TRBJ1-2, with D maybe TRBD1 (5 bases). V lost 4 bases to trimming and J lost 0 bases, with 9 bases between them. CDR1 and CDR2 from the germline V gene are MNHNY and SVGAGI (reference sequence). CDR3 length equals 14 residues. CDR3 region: CASSFQTANYGYTF. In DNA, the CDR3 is TGTGCCAGCAGTTTCCAGACAGCTAACTATGGCTACACCTTC.

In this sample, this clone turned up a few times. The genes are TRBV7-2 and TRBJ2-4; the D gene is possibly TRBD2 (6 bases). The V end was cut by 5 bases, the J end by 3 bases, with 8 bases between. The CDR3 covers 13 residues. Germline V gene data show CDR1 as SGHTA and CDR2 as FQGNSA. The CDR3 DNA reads TGTGCCAGCAGCCTCGGGGGCAAAAACATTCAGTACTTC. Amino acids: CASSLGGKNIQYF.

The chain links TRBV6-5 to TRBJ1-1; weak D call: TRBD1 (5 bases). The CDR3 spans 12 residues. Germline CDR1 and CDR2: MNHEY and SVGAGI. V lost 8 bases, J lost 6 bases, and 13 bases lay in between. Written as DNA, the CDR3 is TGTGCCAGCCAGGGAGCGGGGGCTGAAGCTTTCTTT. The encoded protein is CASQGAGAEAFF.

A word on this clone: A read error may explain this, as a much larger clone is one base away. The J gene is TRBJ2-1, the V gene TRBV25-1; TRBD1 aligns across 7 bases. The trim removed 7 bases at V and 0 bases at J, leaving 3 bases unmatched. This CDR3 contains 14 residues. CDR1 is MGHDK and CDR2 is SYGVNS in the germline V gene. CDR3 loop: CASNRDSSYNEQFF. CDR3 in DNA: TGTGCCAGCAACCGGGACAGCTCCTACAATGAGCAGTTCTTC.

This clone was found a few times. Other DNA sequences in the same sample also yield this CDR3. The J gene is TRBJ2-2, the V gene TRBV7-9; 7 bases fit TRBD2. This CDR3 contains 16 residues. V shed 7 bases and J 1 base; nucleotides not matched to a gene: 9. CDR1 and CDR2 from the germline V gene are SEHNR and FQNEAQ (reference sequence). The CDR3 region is CASTLGLAGNTGELFF. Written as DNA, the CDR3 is TGTGCCAGCACCCTCGGGTTAGCGGGGAACACCGGGGAGCTGTTTTTT.

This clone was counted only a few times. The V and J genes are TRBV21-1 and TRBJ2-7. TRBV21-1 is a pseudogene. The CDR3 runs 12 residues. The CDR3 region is CASSKDSYEQYF. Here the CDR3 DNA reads TGTGCCAGCAGCAAAGATTCCTACGAGCAGTACTTC.

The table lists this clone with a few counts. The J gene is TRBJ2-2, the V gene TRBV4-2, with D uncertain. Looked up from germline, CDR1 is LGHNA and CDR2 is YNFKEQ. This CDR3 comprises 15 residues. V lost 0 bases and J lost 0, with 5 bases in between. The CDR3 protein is CASSQEQPNTGELFF. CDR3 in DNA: TGTGCCAGCAGCCAAGAACAGCCGAACACCGGGGAGCTGTTTTTT.

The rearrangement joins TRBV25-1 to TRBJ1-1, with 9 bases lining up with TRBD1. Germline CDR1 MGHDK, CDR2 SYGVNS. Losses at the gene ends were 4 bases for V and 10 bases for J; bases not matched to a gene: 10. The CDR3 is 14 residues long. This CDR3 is CASSAPRTGVGAFF. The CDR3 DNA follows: TGTGCCAGCAGTGCTCCACGGACAGGGGTCGGAGCTTTCTTT.

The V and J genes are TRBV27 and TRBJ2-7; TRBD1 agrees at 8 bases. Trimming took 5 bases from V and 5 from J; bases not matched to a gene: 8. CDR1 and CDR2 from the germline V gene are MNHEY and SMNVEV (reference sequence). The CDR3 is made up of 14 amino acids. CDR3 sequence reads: CASSLMDRVDEQYF. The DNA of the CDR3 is TGTGCCAGCAGTCTAATGGACAGGGTGGACGAGCAGTACTTC.

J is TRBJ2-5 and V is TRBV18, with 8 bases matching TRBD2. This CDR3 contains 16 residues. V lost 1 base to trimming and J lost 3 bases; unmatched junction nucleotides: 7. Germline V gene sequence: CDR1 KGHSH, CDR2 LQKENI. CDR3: CASSPRSTSGKETQYF. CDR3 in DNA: TGTGCCAGCTCACCACGTTCCACTAGCGGTAAAGAGACCCAGTACTTC.

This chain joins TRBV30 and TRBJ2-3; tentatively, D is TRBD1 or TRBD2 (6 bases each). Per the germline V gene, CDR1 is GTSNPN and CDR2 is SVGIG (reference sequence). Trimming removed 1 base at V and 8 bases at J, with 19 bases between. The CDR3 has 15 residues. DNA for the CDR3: TGTGCCTGGAGTGCCGGGACGGGGGCTTTGGGTACGCAGTATTTT. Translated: CAWSAGTGALGTQYF.

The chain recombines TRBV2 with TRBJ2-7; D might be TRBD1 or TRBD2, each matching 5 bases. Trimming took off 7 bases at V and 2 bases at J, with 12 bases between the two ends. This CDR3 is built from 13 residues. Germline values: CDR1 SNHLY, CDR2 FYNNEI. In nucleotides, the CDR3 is TGTGCCAGCAAACGGGACCTAGCCTACGAGCAGTACTTC. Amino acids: CASKRDLAYEQYF.

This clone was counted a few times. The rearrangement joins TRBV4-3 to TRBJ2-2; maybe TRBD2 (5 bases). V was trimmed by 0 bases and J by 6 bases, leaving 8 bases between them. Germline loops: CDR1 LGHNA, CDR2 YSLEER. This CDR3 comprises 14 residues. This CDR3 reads CASSQDPGSGELFF. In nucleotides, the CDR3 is TGCGCCAGCAGCCAAGATCCGGGGTCCGGGGAGCTGTTTTTT.

The CDR3 region is CSVEDRGRLSSYEQYF. The CDR3 DNA reads TGCAGCGTTGAAGATCGAGGCAGGCTCAGCTCCTACGAGCAGTACTTC. V and J are TRBV29-1 and TRBJ2-5; D remains ambiguous. The assigned J gene may be wrong: the sequence end matches TRBJ2-7 better. This CDR3 region has 16 residues. Germline V gene sequence: CDR1 SQVTM, CDR2 ANQGSEA.